This TCR beta chain is from a study of cytomegalovirus exposure and HLA in healthy donors. The CDR3 runs to 16 residues. After removal of 0 bases from V and 8 bases from J, the junction contained 5 bases not matched to a gene. Per germline, CDR1 MRHNA and CDR2 SNTAGT. PCR primers comprised 60 Vbeta and 13 Jbeta primers. TCRdb's copy holds only in-frame clones and misses some; the assay was immunoSEQ multiplex PCR. Among 180,000 or so clones listed, roughly 79% were seen once. The sequence came from a male donor in good health and CMV-seronegative. J is TRBJ2-1 and V is TRBV6-4; 12 bases map to TRBD2. Sequencing was carried out using PBMCs. CDR3 sequence (DNA): TGTGCCAGCAGTGACTCTCTAGCGGGAGGGGTCTATGAGCAGTTCTTC. Protein sequence: CASSDSLAGGVYEQFF.